This paragraph reports one T cell receptor beta chain. Its specificity is unknown. Method: immunoSEQ multiplex PCR; TCRdb's copy keeps in-frame clones and lacks some. The sample shows around 580,000 clones, roughly 98% of them seen only once. The V segment lost 4 bases and the J segment 5 bases; nucleotides outside the gene matches: 4. The germline CDR1 and CDR2 sequences are SGHDT and YYEEEE. The CDR3 consists of 14 residues. These data are taken from a study of shared clonotypes between healthy human individuals. Study results and caveats: Naive subsets generally exceeded memory subsets in estimated richness. The represented genetic and exposure-history diversity was limited by the small number of donors.

Only CD45RO-negative cells positively selected for CCR7 counted as naive CD8 cells, so terminally differentiated effector memory CD45RA+ cells were excluded. This receptor was identified in a man aged 25 to 40 in good health. The sample was naive CD8+ T cells sorted from blood. The chain has TRBV5-6 and TRBJ2-1; 9 bases align to TRBD2. CDR3 sequence (DNA): TGTGCCAGCAGCATAGCGGGAGTTAACAATGAGCAGTTCTTC. Translation: CASSIAGVNNEQFF.